The sequence of this TCR beta chain was determined in a study of post-analysis software for immune sequencing data. Whole-study results and caveats: Compared with controls, patients had more of 4 to 6 TRBV segments, including TRBV5-6, TRBV5-1 and TRBV20-1.

Prepared TCR beta cDNA libraries contained unique molecular identifiers. MiXCR, run by TCRdb on the PCR reads, gives a single entry per CDR3 protein. The sample has 750,000 to 900,000 distinct CDR3 sequences; 46% are singletons. This clonotype was seen a handful of times. The target antigen is unknown. This CDR3 is 15 amino acids long. Germline-derived CDR1 and CDR2 are SGHRS and YFSETQ. Trimming took 0 bases from V and 2 from J, leaving 9 bases between them. This sequence was found in a girl under 18 with multiple sclerosis. The chain combines TRBV5-1 with TRBJ2-1; the D gene is possibly TRBD1 (5 bases). Sequenced sample: blood. This CDR3 is CASSLARAPYNEQFF. CDR3 nucleotide sequence: TGCGCCAGCAGCTTGGCCAGGGCCCCCTACAATGAGCAGTTCTTC.